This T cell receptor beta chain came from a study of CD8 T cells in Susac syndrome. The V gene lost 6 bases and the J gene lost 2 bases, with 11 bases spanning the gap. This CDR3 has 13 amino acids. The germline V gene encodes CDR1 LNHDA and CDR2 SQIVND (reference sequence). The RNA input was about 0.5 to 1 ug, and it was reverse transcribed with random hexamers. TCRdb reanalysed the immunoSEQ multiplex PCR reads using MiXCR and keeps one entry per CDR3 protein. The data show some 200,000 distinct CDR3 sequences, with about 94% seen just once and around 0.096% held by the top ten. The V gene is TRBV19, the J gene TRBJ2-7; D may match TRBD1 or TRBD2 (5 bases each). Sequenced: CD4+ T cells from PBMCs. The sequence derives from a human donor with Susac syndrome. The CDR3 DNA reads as TGTGCCAGTAGGACTACAGGAGCCTACGAGCAGTACTTC. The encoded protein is CASRTTGAYEQYF.